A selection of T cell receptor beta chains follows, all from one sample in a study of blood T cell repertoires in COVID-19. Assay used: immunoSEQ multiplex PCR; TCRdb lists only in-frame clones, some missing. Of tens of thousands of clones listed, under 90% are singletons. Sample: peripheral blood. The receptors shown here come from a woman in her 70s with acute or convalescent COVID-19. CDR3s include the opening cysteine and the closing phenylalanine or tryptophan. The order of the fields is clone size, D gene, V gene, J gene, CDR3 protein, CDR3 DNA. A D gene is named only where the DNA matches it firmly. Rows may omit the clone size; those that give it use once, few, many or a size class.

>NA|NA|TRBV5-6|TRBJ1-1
CASSWGGVRMNTEAFF
TGTGCCAGCAGCTGGGGAGGCGTCCGAATGAACACTGAAGCTTTCTTT
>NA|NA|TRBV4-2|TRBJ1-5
CASSQDITGQPQHF
TGTGCCAGCAGCCAAGATATTACAGGGCAGCCCCAGCATTTT
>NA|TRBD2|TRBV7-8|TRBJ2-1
CASSREREGYNEQFF
TGTGCCAGCAGCCGGGAGCGGGAGGGATACAATGAGCAGTTCTTC
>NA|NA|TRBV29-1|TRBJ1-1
CSVEDRETRSLTEALSAF
TGCAGCGTTGAAGATCGGGAGACTCGAAGCTTGACGGAAGCTTTGTCGGCCTTT
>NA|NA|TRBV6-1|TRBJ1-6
CASSERRVAENSPLHF
TGTGCCAGCAGTGAAAGGCGGGTAGCCGAAAATTCACCCCTCCACTTT
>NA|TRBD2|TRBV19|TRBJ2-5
CASSIRTSFQETQYF
TGTGCCAGTAGTATCAGGACTAGTTTCCAAGAGACCCAGTACTTC
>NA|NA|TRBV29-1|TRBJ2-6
CSVLPGSFGANVLTF
TGCAGCGTTCTACCGGGAAGTTTTGGGGCCAACGTCCTGACTTTC
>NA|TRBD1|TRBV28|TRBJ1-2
CASSVRGLFYGYTF
TGTGCCAGCAGTGTCAGGGGGCTTTTCTATGGCTACACCTTC
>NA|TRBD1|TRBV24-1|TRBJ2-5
CATSVGQGAETQYF
TGTGCCACCAGTGTGGGACAGGGGGCAGAGACCCAGTACTTC
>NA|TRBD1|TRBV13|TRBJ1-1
CASSLGQGAQNTEAFF
TGTGCCAGCAGCTTAGGACAGGGGGCGCAGAACACTGAAGCTTTCTTT
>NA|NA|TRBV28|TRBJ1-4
CASSLVNPGTNEKLFF
TGTGCCAGCAGTTTAGTAAACCCGGGGACTAATGAAAAACTGTTTTTT
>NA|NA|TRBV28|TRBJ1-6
CASSLEGQPSSYNSPLHF
TGTGCCAGCAGTTTAGAGGGCCAGCCGAGCTCCTATAATTCACCCCTCCACTTT
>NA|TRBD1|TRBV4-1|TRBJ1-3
CASSLTGGASGNTIYF
TGCGCCAGCAGCCTCACAGGGGGCGCCTCTGGAAACACCATATATTTT
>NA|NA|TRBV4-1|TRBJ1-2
CASSQDRGRSYGYTF
TGCGCCAGCAGCCAAGACAGGGGACGAAGCTATGGCTACACCTTC
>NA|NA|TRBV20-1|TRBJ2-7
CSASPISNSYEQYF
TGCAGTGCTAGTCCTATATCGAACTCCTACGAGCAGTACTTC
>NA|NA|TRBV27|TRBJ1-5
CASSSNQPQHF
TGTGCCAGCAGCTCTAATCAGCCCCAGCATTTT
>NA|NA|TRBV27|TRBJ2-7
CASSPLTSHPIYEQYF
TGTGCCAGCAGTCCCTTAACTAGCCACCCTATCTACGAGCAGTACTTC
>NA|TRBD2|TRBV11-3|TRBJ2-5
CASSLDGRAGETQYF
TGTGCCAGCAGCTTAGACGGGAGGGCCGGGGAGACCCAGTACTTC
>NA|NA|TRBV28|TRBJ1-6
CASSFQGQPPSPLHF
TGTGCCAGCAGTTTTCAGGGACAACCACCTTCACCCCTCCACTTT
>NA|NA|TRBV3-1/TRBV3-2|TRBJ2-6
CASSQRSLSGANVLTF
TGTGCCAGCAGCCAGAGATCCCTCTCTGGGGCCAACGTCCTGACTTTC
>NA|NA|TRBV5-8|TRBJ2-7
CASNSAQRRQYF
TGTGCCAGCAACTCCGCCCAGCGCAGGCAGTACTTC
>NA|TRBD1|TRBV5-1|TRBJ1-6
CASSLDGTAYNSPLHF
TGCGCCAGCAGCTTGGATGGGACAGCGTATAATTCACCCCTCCACTTT
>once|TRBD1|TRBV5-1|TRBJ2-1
CASRTGVGEQFF
TGCGCCAGCAGAACAGGGGTCGGTGAGCAGTTCTTC
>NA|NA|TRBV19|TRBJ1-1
CASSIGAGNTEAFF
TGTGCCAGTAGTATAGGCGCGGGTAACACTGAAGCTTTCTTT